This entry features one T cell receptor beta chain sequence. These data come from a study of blood T cell repertoires in COVID-19. Study background: The analysed material was cDNA or gDNA that came from T cells, B-cell-depleted T cells, or PBMCs.

The method was immunoSEQ multiplex PCR; TCRdb's version includes in-frame clones alone and lacks a portion of them. The sample yields approximately 200,000 clones, roughly 83% seen once. Germline V gene lookup returns CDR1 SGHTA and CDR2 FQGNSA. V lost 8 bases and J lost 5; bases outside the gene matches: 7. The CDR3 has 14 amino acids. This TCR was sampled from a woman between 40 and 55 years old with acute COVID-19. The sample comprised PBMCs or T cells enriched from blood (not recorded which). V is TRBV7-2 and J is TRBJ1-1; 11 bases map to TRBD1. CDR3 sequence: CASGEDRGPTEAFF. The CDR3 coding sequence is TGTGCCAGCGGGGAGGACAGGGGGCCGACTGAAGCTTTCTTT.